Below are 24 T cell receptor beta chains sequenced from a single sample in a study of a mutant IDH1 vaccine in newly diagnosed glioma. No antigen has been identified for these receptors. Generated by immunoSEQ multiplex PCR, the TCRdb table keeps only in-frame clones and is missing some. This sample carries over 60,000 clones, about four fifths of them seen once, and the ten largest clones take 5.4%. Time point in this sample: week 35, safety follow-up. Every single dose of the vaccine, 300 ug of mutant IDH1 20-mer peptide, came with topical imiquimod. Sample: PBMCs, taken from a glioma patient whose treatment included an IDH1 peptide vaccine. The receptors shown here come from a man aged 40-49 years with glioma.

This clone was seen a handful of times. The V and J genes are TRBV7-9 and TRBJ1-4; unclear D gene. The V and J ends lost 5 bases and 5 bases respectively, with 18 bases between them. The CDR3 has 16 amino acids. Germline V CDR1 and CDR2: SEHNR, FQNEAQ (reference sequence). CDR3 nucleotides: TGTGCCAGCAGCGTACATCGGGGAACGAAAAATGAAAAACTGTTTTTT. Protein sequence: CASSVHRGTKNEKLFF.

This chain joins TRBV4-3 and TRBJ1-1, with 7 nucleotides matching TRBD1. The CDR3 loop spans 15 amino acids. V lost 4 bases, J lost 0 bases, and 5 bases stayed unmatched. Germline V gives CDR1 LGHNA, CDR2 YSLEER. The CDR3, as DNA: TGCGCCAGCAGCCTAGGGGGCGGAATGAACACTGAAGCTTTCTTT. This codes for CASSLGGGMNTEAFF.

The genes are TRBV18 and TRBJ1-4; the D is unclear. Germline CDR1 is KGHSH and CDR2 is LQKENI. The CDR3 covers 15 residues. Trimming pared 3 bases from V and 0 bases from J, leaving 8 bases between. This CDR3 is CASSPTGSTNEKLFF. CDR3 nucleotides: TGTGCCAGCTCACCCACCGGCTCAACTAATGAAAAACTGTTTTTT. Drawing the rest from reference TRBV18 and TRBJ1-4, the complete variable domain is NAGVMQNPRHLVRRRGQEARLRCSPMKGHSHVYWYRQLPEEGLKFMVYLQKENIIDESGMPKERFSAEFPKEGPSILRIQQVVRGDSAAYFCASSPTGSTNEKLFFGSGTQLSVL.

The chain links TRBV11-2 to TRBJ1-1, with D uncertain. This CDR3 contains 14 residues. In germline, CDR1 is SGHAT, CDR2 FQNNGV. With 0 bases removed from V and 6 bases from J, the gap between germline ends came to 11 bases. The DNA for the CDR3 is TGTGCCAGCAGCTTAGATTCAGGCCGCGCTGAAGCTTTCTTT. It codes for CASSLDSGRAEAFF. Drawing the rest from reference TRBV11-2 and TRBJ1-1, the complete variable domain is EAGVAQSPRYKIIEKRQSVAFWCNPISGHATLYWYQQILGQGPKLLIQFQNNGVVDDSQLPKDRFSAERLKGVDSTLKIQPAKLEDSAVYLCASSLDSGRAEAFFGQGTRLTVV.

The chain couples TRBV18 to TRBJ2-5; D remains unclear. This CDR3 spans 15 amino acids. Germline V lookup: CDR1 KGHSH, CDR2 LQKENI. Trimming removed 0 bases at V and 4 bases at J, with 12 bases between. Here the CDR3 DNA reads TGTGCCAGCTCACCACCAGGCGGAATGGTAGAGACCCAGTACTTC. The encoded protein is CASSPPGGMVETQYF.

This clone appeared a single time. The rearrangement joins TRBV5-1 to TRBJ2-4, with D maybe TRBD1 (6 bases). Trimming cost V 2 bases and J 8 bases, with 20 bases left between them. Germline V lookup: CDR1 SGHRS, CDR2 YFSETQ. CDR3 length equals 16 residues. The CDR3 loop reads CASSFGRGRDTDIQYF. For the CDR3, the DNA is TGCGCCAGCAGCTTCGGTCGGGGACGGGACACTGACATTCAGTACTTC.

The chain recombines TRBV7-3 with TRBJ2-5; 7 nucleotides align to TRBD1. CDR1 and CDR2 (germline): SGHTA, FQGTGA. The CDR3 has 15 amino acids. With V trimmed by 1 base and J by 1 base, 3 bases remained unmatched. The CDR3 region is CASSLRGTVQETQYF. The CDR3 nucleotides read TGTGCCAGCAGCTTAAGGGGGACAGTCCAAGAGACCCAGTACTTC.

The rearrangement uses TRBV20-1 and TRBJ2-5; D remains ambiguous. V was pared by 6 bases and J by 5 bases, with 7 bases between. CDR1 is DFQATT, CDR2 SNEGSKA, per germline (reference sequence). The CDR3 length is 10 residues. The CDR3 nucleotides are TGCAGTGCACAGAAGGAGACCCAGTACTTC. This translates into CSAQKETQYF.

This clone qualifies as medium-sized. CDR3 bases: TGTGCCAGCAGTGCAGATTATAGCAATCAGCCCCAGCATTTT. Its translation: CASSADYSNQPQHF. The V and J genes are TRBV6-4 and TRBJ1-5; D not certain. Germline loops: CDR1 MRHNA, CDR2 SNTAGT. CDR3 size: 14 residues. Trimming took 4 bases from V and 0 from J, leaving 7 bases between them.

The rearrangement links TRBV7-2 to TRBJ2-7, with D perhaps matching TRBD2 (5 bases). V was pared by 5 bases and J by 0 bases, with 11 bases between. Germline lookup yields CDR1 SGHTA and CDR2 FQGNSA. This CDR3 has 14 residues. Here the CDR3 reads CASSRAGGSYEQYF. The DNA of the CDR3 is TGTGCCAGCAGCCGCGCGGGCGGCTCCTACGAGCAGTACTTC.

The count of this clone is one. The chain joins TRBV19 to TRBJ2-1; no reliable D call. From germline, CDR1 is LNHDA and CDR2 SQIVND (reference sequence). V was clipped by 7 bases and J by 0 bases, with 10 bases between them. The CDR3 sequence is 14 residues long. Here the CDR3 reads CASNFRSSYNEQFF. CDR3 sequence (DNA): TGTGCCAGTAACTTCAGGAGCTCCTACAATGAGCAGTTCTTC.

The chain is built from TRBV7-6 and TRBJ2-2; 7 nucleotides match TRBD1. Trimming cost V 5 bases and J 1 base; bases outside gene matches: 4. CDR3 length: 15 amino acids. Germline assignment: CDR1 SGHVS and CDR2 FNYEAQ. The CDR3 nucleotides read TGTGCCAGCAGCCCCCGGGACAGGAACACCGGGGAGCTGTTTTTT. Translating gives CASSPRDRNTGELFF.

This clone was observed once. The sample contains more than one DNA sequence encoding this CDR3. This chain joins TRBV7-2 and TRBJ2-6; 8 nucleotides agree with TRBD1. Looked up from germline, CDR1 is SGHTA and CDR2 is FQGNSA. V shed 1 base, J shed 2 bases, and the junction held 4 bases outside the gene matches. The length of the CDR3 is 17 residues. The CDR3 here is CASSLGQGAPGANVLTF. As DNA, the CDR3 is TGTGCCAGCAGCTTAGGGCAGGGGGCGCCTGGGGCCAACGTCCTGACTTTC.

The J gene is TRBJ2-1, the V gene TRBV18; TRBD1 aligns across 7 bases. The germline CDR1 and CDR2 sequences are KGHSH and LQKENI. The CDR3 is made up of 15 amino acids. V was pared by 3 bases and J by 6 bases, with 8 bases of the junction left unmatched. In nucleotides, the CDR3 is TGTGCCAGCTCACCCGCCAGGGGGTTCGGCAATGAGCAGTTCTTC. Its translation: CASSPARGFGNEQFF.

The chain links TRBV27 to TRBJ2-1, with 13 bases lining up with TRBD2. The CDR3 is made up of 16 amino acids. CDR1 and CDR2 (germline): MNHEY, SMNVEV (reference sequence). V shed 5 bases, J shed 10 bases, and the junction held 11 bases outside the gene matches. The CDR3 here is CASSHQLAGGRREQFF. The DNA for the CDR3 is TGTGCCAGCAGTCATCAACTAGCGGGAGGGCGTAGAGAGCAGTTCTTC.

Only one count was recorded for this clone. This chain links TRBV5-1 with TRBJ2-1; TRBD1 agrees at 8 bases. The trim removed 3 bases at V and 4 bases at J, leaving 6 bases unmatched. Germline CDR1 SGHRS, CDR2 YFSETQ. The CDR3 is made up of 15 amino acids. The CDR3 reads CASSSGQGGYNEQFF. DNA of the CDR3: TGCGCCAGCAGCTCCGGACAGGGTGGGTACAATGAGCAGTTCTTC.

The chain carries TRBV4-3 and TRBJ2-3; D possibly corresponds to TRBD2 (5 bases). Germline CDR1 LGHNA, CDR2 YSLEER. The CDR3 spans 16 residues. Trimming removed 0 bases at V and 3 bases at J, with 13 bases between. CDR3 in DNA: TGCGCCAGCAGCCAAGAGCCCGGGGTCGGAACAGATACGCAGTATTTT. Its translation: CASSQEPGVGTDTQYF.

This chain joins TRBV5-1 and TRBJ2-7, with TRBD1 matching 7 bases. CDR1 is SGHRS and CDR2 is YFSETQ in the germline V gene. V was clipped by 7 bases and J by 2 bases; unmatched bases: 6. The CDR3 is made up of 13 amino acids. The CDR3 sequence: CASGRGSAYEQYF. CDR3 DNA sequence: TGCGCCAGCGGCAGGGGGTCGGCCTACGAGCAGTACTTC. The full variable domain, completed using reference TRBV5-1 and TRBJ2-7, is KAGVTQTPRYLIKTRGQQVTLSCSPISGHRSVSWYQQTPGQGLQFLFEYFSETQRNKGNFPGRFSGRQFSNSRSEMNVSTLELGDSALYLCASGRGSAYEQYFGPGTRLTVT.

In this sample, this clone turned up once. The V gene is TRBV7-2, the J gene TRBJ2-3; no reliable D call. With 7 bases removed from V and 1 base from J, the gap between germline ends came to 12 bases. Germline CDR1 SGHTA, CDR2 FQGNSA. CDR3 length: 14 residues. The CDR3 region has the DNA TGTGCCAGCACCGATTCCCCGGGCACAGATACGCAGTATTTT. It specifies CASTDSPGTDTQYF. Variable domain in full (rest from reference TRBV7-2 and TRBJ2-3): GAGVSQSPSNKVTEKGKDVELRCDPISGHTALYWYRQSLGQGLEFLIYFQGNSAPDKSGLPSDRFSAERTGGSVSTLTIQRTQQEDSAVYLCASTDSPGTDTQYFGPGTRLTVL.

This clone appeared once. The rearrangement links TRBV10-1 to TRBJ1-2, with 7 bases that match TRBD1. The V and J ends lost 3 bases and 2 bases, in that order; junction bases with no gene match: 9. CDR1 is WNHNN, CDR2 SYGVQD, per germline (reference sequence). This CDR3 is built from 16 residues. CDR3 loop: CASSDREGATNYGYTF. Written as DNA, the CDR3 is TGCGCCAGCAGTGACCGGGAGGGGGCAACAAACTATGGCTACACCTTC.

The chain is built from TRBV5-1 and TRBJ2-3; D is possibly TRBD1 (5 bases). V lost 8 bases, J lost 3 bases, and 16 bases lay in between. CDR1 SGHRS and CDR2 YFSETQ come from the germline V gene. This CDR3 has 14 amino acids. The CDR3 spells CASELWGWTDTQYF. The CDR3 DNA reads as TGCGCCAGTGAGCTTTGGGGCTGGACAGATACGCAGTATTTT.

The chain combines TRBV9 with TRBJ2-1; 7 bases map to TRBD2. V lost 0 bases and J lost 7; bases outside the gene matches: 7. Germline-derived CDR1 and CDR2 are SGDLS and YYNGEE. The CDR3 runs to 15 residues. The CDR3 loop is CASSVGNGGLNEQFF. The CDR3 nucleotides read TGTGCCAGCAGCGTAGGGAACGGGGGGTTGAATGAGCAGTTCTTC.

This clone was seen a handful of times. The CDR3 DNA sequence: TGCGCCAGCAGCCAAGATCTCCTAGTCAATCAGCCCCAGCATTTT. Translated: CASSQDLLVNQPQHF. The chain couples TRBV4-1 to TRBJ1-5; D is uncertain. Germline assignment: CDR1 MGHRA and CDR2 YSYEKL. The CDR3 spans 15 residues. Trimming shortened V by 0 bases and J by 3 bases, and 9 bases separated the two germline ends.

The chain combines TRBV27 with TRBJ2-7, with 13 bases matching TRBD2. The length of the CDR3 is 17 residues. The J segment lost 4 bases and the V segment lost 5 bases, leaving 11 bases of the junction unmatched. Germline CDR1 and CDR2: MNHEY and SMNVEV (reference sequence). The CDR3 protein is CASSQGLAGVTMYEQYF. CDR3 DNA sequence: TGTGCCAGCAGTCAAGGACTAGCGGGGGTGACCATGTACGAGCAGTACTTC.